One and the same sample provided the 8 T cell receptor beta chains below, sequenced in a study of CD8+ T cells in alopecia areata. RNA was extracted and reverse transcribed into cDNA as the sequencing template. Profiled with immunoSEQ multiplex PCR; TCRdb holds only in-frame clones, not every one. Counted here are 100,000 to 150,000 clones, about two fifths occurring once; the ten biggest clones make up over 3%. What was sequenced was CD4+ T cells sorted from blood. Every receptor here comes from a human donor with alopecia areata.

V and J are TRBV21-1 and TRBJ1-2. TRBV21-1 is given as a pseudogene. The CDR3 runs to 10 residues. The CDR3 reads CASSKLSYTF. The CDR3 nucleotides are TGTGCCAGCAGCAAACTGAGCTACACCTTC.

This chain joins TRBV5-1 and TRBJ2-1, with D perhaps matching TRBD1 (6 bases). Germline CDR1 is SGHRS and CDR2 is YFSETQ. The CDR3 covers 13 residues. Trimming pared 0 bases from V and 11 bases from J, leaving 12 bases between. CDR3 in DNA: TGCGCCAGCAGCTTGGTCGAAGGGACACAGCAGTTCTTC. Protein: CASSLVEGTQQFF.

Concerning this clone itself: A read error may produce the germline difference seen at one junction end. The chain couples TRBV4-1 to TRBJ2-2; 9 nucleotides align to TRBD1. CDR3 length: 14 residues. Germline V gene data show CDR1 as MGHRA and CDR2 as YSYEKL. Here the CDR3 reads CASSRTGDTGELFF. CDR3 DNA sequence: TGCGCCAGCAGCCGGACAGGGGACACCGGAGAGCTGTTTTTT.

The genes are TRBV10-2 and TRBJ2-2; 11 bases fit TRBD2. With V trimmed by 9 bases and J by 0 bases, 3 bases remained unmatched. The germline CDR1 and CDR2 sequences are WSHSY and SAAADI. There are 15 residues in the CDR3. The CDR3 loop is CASGLAGTNTGELFF. The CDR3 DNA is TGCGCCAGTGGACTAGCGGGCACGAACACCGGGGAGCTGTTTTTT.

This clone was observed a handful of times. V is TRBV29-1 and J is TRBJ2-7; D is uncertain. From germline, CDR1 is SQVTM and CDR2 ANQGSEA. This CDR3 comprises 11 residues. Trimming removed 4 bases at V and 4 bases at J, with 8 bases between. The CDR3 DNA is TGCAGCGTTGTGTTGGGTTACGAGCAGTACTTC. It specifies CSVVLGYEQYF.

The chain is built from TRBV4-2 and TRBJ1-1; D is possibly TRBD1 (5 bases). CDR3 size: 13 residues. The V and J ends lost 0 bases and 8 bases respectively, with 10 bases between them. CDR1 and CDR2 from the germline V gene are LGHNA and YNFKEQ. CDR3 sequence: CASSQDQGREAFF. CDR3 nucleotides: TGTGCCAGCAGCCAAGACCAGGGAAGGGAAGCTTTCTTT.

This clone has more than one count but fewer than ten. The rearrangement links TRBV28 to TRBJ2-1; 9 nucleotides match TRBD2. CDR1 is MDHEN and CDR2 is SYDVKM in the germline V gene. The CDR3 loop spans 16 amino acids. V gave up 6 bases and J gave up 7 bases; unmatched junction bases: 13. DNA for the CDR3: TGTGCCAGCAGCCTCATCGGGGGCGGGAGGGCGAATGAGCAGTTCTTC. Protein sequence: CASSLIGGGRANEQFF.

The CDR3 protein is CASSLARRQGGTDTQYF. In DNA, the CDR3 is TGTGCCAGCAGCTTAGCACGTCGGCAGGGTGGGACAGATACGCAGTATTTT. This chain joins TRBV7-2 and TRBJ2-3; possible D gene TRBD1, 5 bases. This CDR3 spans 17 amino acids. Deletions cut 0 bases from V and 3 bases from J, with 16 bases between. Germline lookup yields CDR1 SGHTA and CDR2 FQGNSA. The full variable domain, in which reference TRBV7-2 and TRBJ2-3 provide the parts outside the CDR3, is GAGVSQSPSNKVTEKGKDVELRCDPISGHTALYWYRQSLGQGLEFLIYFQGNSAPDKSGLPSDRFSAERTGGSVSTLTIQRTQQEDSAVYLCASSLARRQGGTDTQYFGPGTRLTVL.